Given below is one T cell receptor beta chain in context. The antigen is unknown. Expressed TCRB transcripts were sequenced after all isolated RNA was converted to cDNA. TCRdb's copy holds only in-frame clones and misses some; the assay was immunoSEQ multiplex PCR. The table shows under 850,000 clones, with roughly 13% occurring only once. The J segment lost 4 bases and the V segment lost 5 bases, leaving 2 bases of the junction unmatched. CDR1 is SGHVS, CDR2 FQNEAQ, per germline. This CDR3 has 13 amino acids. Sampling consisted of one heparinised blood draw per donor, averaging around 100 mL. The sample belongs to a study of beta chain features in type 1 diabetes. General study results and limits: Type 1 diabetes patients showed a moderate but significant shortening of TCRB CDR3s in all four CD4+ subsets. High-TCR-expressing cells could be over-represented by cDNA sequencing.

V gene TRBV7-8 combines with J gene TRBJ2-7, with 10 nucleotides matching TRBD1. This receptor was obtained from a man between 18 and 35 years old with type 1 diabetes. Sequencing was performed on naive CD4+ T cells from blood. CDR3 residues: CASSTGQGYEQYF. In nucleotides, the CDR3 is TGTGCCAGCAGCACGGGACAGGGGTACGAGCAGTACTTC. Based on the CDR3 plus reference TRBV7-8 and TRBJ2-7, the full variable domain is GAGVSQSPRYKVAKRGQDVALRCDPISGHVSLFWYQQALGQGPEFLTYFQNEAQLDKSGLPSDRFFAERPEGSVSTLKIQRTQQEDSAVYLCASSTGQGYEQYFGPGTRLTVT.